The T cell receptor beta chain described here comes from a study of graft-versus-host responses after intestinal transplantation. Study context: Recipients were given multivisceral, liver-intestinal, or isolated intestinal transplants. Whole-study results and caveats: Allograft clonal ratios (graft-versus-host to host-versus-graft) were high in patients who had graft-donor T cell macrochimerism. Early post-transplant HvG declines tracked with peak circulating GvH clone levels. In recipient marrow, GvH clones were found, and some appeared first in ileum or blood.

Sequenced by immunoSEQ multiplex PCR; TCRdb stores in-frame clones only, minus some. The table lists roughly 12,000 clones, less than 85% of them singletons, with 6.5% to 9.5% in the top ten. As regards this clone: Its antigen is unknown.

The germline V gene encodes CDR1 SGHDT and CDR2 YYEEEE. The CDR3 length is 12 residues. Trimming left V 0 bases short and J 4 bases short, with 5 bases between. The sequenced sample was PBMCs, obtained roughly 290 days after intestinal transplant. The TCR originated in a human patient who received an intestinal transplant, so some T cells may come from the graft donor. The genes are TRBV5-6 and TRBJ2-7; D unclear. The CDR3 DNA reads as TGTGCCAGCAGCTTGGAGTCTTACGAGCAGTACTTC. This encodes CASSLESYEQYF.